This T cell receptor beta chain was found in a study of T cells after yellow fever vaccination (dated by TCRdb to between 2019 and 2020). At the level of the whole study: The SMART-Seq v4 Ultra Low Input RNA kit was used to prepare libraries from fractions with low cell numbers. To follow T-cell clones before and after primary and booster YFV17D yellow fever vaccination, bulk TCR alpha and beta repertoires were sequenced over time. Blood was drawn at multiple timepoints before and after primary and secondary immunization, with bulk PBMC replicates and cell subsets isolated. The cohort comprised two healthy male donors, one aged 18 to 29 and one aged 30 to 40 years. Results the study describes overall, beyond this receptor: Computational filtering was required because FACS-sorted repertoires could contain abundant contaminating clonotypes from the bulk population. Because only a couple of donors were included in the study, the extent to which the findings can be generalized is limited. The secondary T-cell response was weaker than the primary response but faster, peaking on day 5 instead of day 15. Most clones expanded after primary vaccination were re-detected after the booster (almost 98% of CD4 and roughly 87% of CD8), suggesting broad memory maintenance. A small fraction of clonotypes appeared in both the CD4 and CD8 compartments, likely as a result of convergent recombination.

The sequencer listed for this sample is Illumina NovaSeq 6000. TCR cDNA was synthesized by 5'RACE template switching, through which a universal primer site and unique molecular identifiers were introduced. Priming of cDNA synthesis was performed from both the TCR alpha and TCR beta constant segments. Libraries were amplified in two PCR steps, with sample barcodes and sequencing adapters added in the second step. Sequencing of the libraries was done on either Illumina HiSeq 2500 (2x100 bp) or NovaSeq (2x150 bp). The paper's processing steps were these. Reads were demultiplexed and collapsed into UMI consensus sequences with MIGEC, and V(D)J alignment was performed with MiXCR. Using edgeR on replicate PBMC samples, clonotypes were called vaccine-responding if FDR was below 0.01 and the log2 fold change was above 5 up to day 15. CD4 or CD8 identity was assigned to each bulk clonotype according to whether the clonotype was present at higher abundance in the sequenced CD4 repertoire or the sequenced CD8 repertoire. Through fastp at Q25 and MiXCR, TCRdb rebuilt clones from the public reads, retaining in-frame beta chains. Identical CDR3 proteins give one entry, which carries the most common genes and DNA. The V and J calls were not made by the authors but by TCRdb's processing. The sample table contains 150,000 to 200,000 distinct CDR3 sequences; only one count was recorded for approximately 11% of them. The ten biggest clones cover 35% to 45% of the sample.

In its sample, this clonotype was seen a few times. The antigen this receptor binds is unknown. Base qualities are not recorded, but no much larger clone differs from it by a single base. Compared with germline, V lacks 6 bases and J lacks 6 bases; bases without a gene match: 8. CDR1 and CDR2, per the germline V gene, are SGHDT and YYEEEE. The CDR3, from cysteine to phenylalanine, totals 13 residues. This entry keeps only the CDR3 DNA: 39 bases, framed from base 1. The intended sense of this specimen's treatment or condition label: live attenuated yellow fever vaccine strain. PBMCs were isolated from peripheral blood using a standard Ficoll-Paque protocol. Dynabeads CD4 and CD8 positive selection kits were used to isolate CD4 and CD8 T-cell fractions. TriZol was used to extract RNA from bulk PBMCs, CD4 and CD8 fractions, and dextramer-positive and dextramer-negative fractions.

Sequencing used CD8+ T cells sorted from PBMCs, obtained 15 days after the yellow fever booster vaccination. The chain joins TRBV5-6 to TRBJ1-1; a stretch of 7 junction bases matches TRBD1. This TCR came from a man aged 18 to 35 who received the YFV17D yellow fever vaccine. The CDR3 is CASTDRVLAEAFF. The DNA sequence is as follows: TGTGCCAGCACAGACAGGGTACTCGCTGAAGCTTTCTTT.